Below, 12 T cell receptor beta chains from the same sample are listed, as sequenced in a study of OX40 agonist ivuxolimab in advanced cancers. Libraries were made using the immunoSEQ multiplex PCR assay. In TCRdb, the immuneACCESS table is reduced to in-frame sequences with V and J assigned. These tables do not hold every clone; where another copy was compared, an unresolved V gene accounts for under half, and the others remain unexplained. Across this sample there are about 82,000 clones, with roughly 90% seen only once. Clones ranked in the top ten supply about 0.6% of the sample. The sample was CD4+ or CD8+ T cells sorted from blood, taken in a trial of the OX40 agonist ivuxolimab. The receptor source for this set is an adult with an advanced solid tumor such as melanoma, head and neck, liver or kidney cancer.

This clone was found once. The gene calls are TRBV29-1 and TRBJ2-6; D is uncertain. Germline V gives CDR1 SQVTM, CDR2 ANQGSEA. There are 12 residues in the CDR3. Trimming took off 3 bases at V and 3 bases at J, with 3 bases between the two ends. Here the CDR3 DNA reads TGCAGCGTTGAGGGTGGGGCCAACGTCCTGACTTTC. This sequence encodes CSVEGGANVLTF.

A remark on this clone: At one boundary the junction diverges from the germline segment, which might be a read error. The genes are TRBV7-7 and TRBJ2-5; D is tentatively TRBD1 or TRBD2 (6 bases each). The V gene's germline CDR1 is SSHAT and CDR2 FNYEAQ (reference sequence). The CDR3 is 16 residues long. The CDR3 sequence is CASSLSPPGAGETQYF. The CDR3 DNA reads TGTGCTAGCAGCTTAAGCCCTCCGGGGGCCGGGGAGACCCAGTACTTC.

This sequence joins TRBV10-1 and TRBJ2-2; TRBD2 agrees at 9 bases. CDR3 length equals 15 residues. From germline, CDR1 is WNHNN and CDR2 SYGVQD (reference sequence). V was pared by 3 bases and J by 5 bases, with 4 bases of the junction left unmatched. CDR3 nucleotide sequence: TGCGCCAGCAGTGATTTAGCGGGAGTAACCGGGGAGCTGTTTTTT. Amino acid sequence: CASSDLAGVTGELFF.

This clone was recorded only once. The chain joins TRBV7-3 to TRBJ2-3; D remains unclear. Germline CDR1 SGHTA, CDR2 FQGTGA. This CDR3 is built from 13 residues. V lost 1 base and J 9 bases, leaving 11 bases between the germline ends. CDR3 in amino acids: CASSLNIEETQYF. CDR3 in DNA: TGTGCCAGCAGCTTAAACATCGAAGAGACGCAGTATTTT. The whole variable domain, filled in from reference TRBV7-3 and TRBJ2-3, reads GAGVSQTPSNKVTEKGKYVELRCDPISGHTALYWYRQSLGQGPEFLIYFQGTGAADDSGLPNDRFFAVRPEGSVSTLKIQRTERGDSAVYLCASSLNIEETQYFGPGTRLTVL.

The chain employs TRBV6-6 and TRBJ2-2; weak D call: TRBD1 (6 bases). Germline CDR1 MNHNY, CDR2 SVGAGI (reference sequence). This CDR3 contains 15 residues. The V gene lost 2 bases and the J gene lost 3 bases, with 10 bases spanning the gap. CDR3 in amino acids: CASSYTTGYTGELFF. CDR3 DNA: TGTGCCAGCAGTTACACCACAGGGTACACCGGGGAGCTGTTTTTT.

The J gene is TRBJ1-1, the V gene TRBV11-2; D perhaps matches TRBD1 (5 bases). The germline CDR1 and CDR2 sequences are SGHAT and FQNNGV. V was trimmed by 2 bases and J by 5 bases, leaving 15 bases between them. The CDR3 loop spans 15 amino acids. The CDR3 sequence: CASSLLVGVGTEAFF. Here the CDR3 DNA reads TGTGCCAGCAGCTTACTCGTAGGGGTCGGAACTGAAGCTTTCTTT.

The V call is TRBV11-2, the J call TRBJ2-3, with TRBD2 identical over 8 bases. The germline V gene encodes CDR1 SGHAT and CDR2 FQNNGV. This CDR3 has 15 residues. The J segment lost 3 bases and the V segment lost 5 bases, leaving 7 bases of the junction unmatched. CDR3 region: CASSISGSSTDTQYF. The CDR3 bases are TGTGCCAGCAGCATAAGCGGGAGTAGTACAGATACGCAGTATTTT.

The chain's CDR3 is CASSPTGGTANYNSPLHF. The CDR3 DNA reads TGTGCCAGCTCACCGACAGGCGGTACGGCCAACTATAATTCACCCCTCCACTTT. The chain carries TRBV18 and TRBJ1-6, with a weak D call TRBD1 (6 bases). Per the germline V gene, CDR1 is KGHSH and CDR2 is LQKENI. The ends were cut back, 3 bases at V and 3 bases at J, with 18 bases in the middle. The CDR3 spans 18 residues.

V and J are TRBV4-1 and TRBJ2-3; D is perhaps TRBD2 (5 bases). With 1 base removed from V and 4 bases from J, the gap between germline ends came to 12 bases. Germline CDR1 is MGHRA and CDR2 is YSYEKL. The CDR3 consists of 15 residues. The CDR3 DNA follows: TGCGCCAGCAGCCAAGTTAGCGCAACGGCAGATACGCAGTATTTT. Its protein is CASSQVSATADTQYF.

The CDR3 region has the DNA TGCGCCAGCAGCGCATCGGACAACCCCCGGGACAGCCGCACAGATACGCAGTATTTT. This gives the protein CASSASDNPRDSRTDTQYF. This chain uses TRBV4-1 with TRBJ2-3, with 7 bases aligning to TRBD1. From germline, CDR1 is MGHRA and CDR2 YSYEKL. This CDR3 comprises 19 residues. V was pared by 5 bases and J by 1 base, with 18 bases of the junction left unmatched.

The chain has TRBV19 and TRBJ1-2; 8 nucleotides agree with TRBD1. The CDR3 extends over 14 amino acids. Germline V gives CDR1 LNHDA, CDR2 SQIVND (reference sequence). V lost 2 bases to trimming and J lost 2 bases; unmatched junction nucleotides: 1. The CDR3 sequence is CASSIQGANYGYTF. As DNA, the CDR3 is TGTGCCAGTAGTATACAGGGGGCGAACTATGGCTACACCTTC.

The genes are TRBV6-4 and TRBJ1-2; 11 positions match TRBD1. In germline, CDR1 is MRHNA, CDR2 SNTAGT. The CDR3 is 15 residues long. Trimming at V came to 6 bases and at J to 2 bases, leaving 5 bases not matched to a gene. The CDR3 here is CASSPGQGVNYGYTF. CDR3 in DNA: TGTGCCAGCAGCCCGGGACAGGGGGTGAACTATGGCTACACCTTC.